This T cell receptor (beta chain) was recovered during a study of shared clonotypes between healthy human individuals. Study-wide findings and caveats: Apart from blood, nothing was sampled; tissue repertoires likely differ. Clonotypes which were not shared had lower generation probabilities than clonotypes that all four donors shared.

The CDR3 sequence is 18 residues long. CDR1 is MDHEN, CDR2 SYDVKM, per germline. Trimming removed 5 bases at V and 4 bases at J, with 25 bases between. Points on this clone: Its antigen is not identified.

Cells designated naive CD8 were CD45RO-negative and were positively selected for CCR7, with terminally differentiated effector memory CD45RA+ cells excluded. All participating donors were Caucasian adults from Nashville, Tennessee. The assay ran at deep level. Libraries were prepared by immunoSEQ multiplex PCR; TCRdb keeps only in-frame clonotypes and omits some of them. The table lists about 590,000 clones, just under 97% of them singletons, with 0.095% to 0.12% in the top ten. The rearrangement joins TRBV28 to TRBJ2-3; no reliable D call. This sequence originates from a woman aged 30 to 39 in good health. Sequenced input: naive CD8+ T cells sorted from blood. The CDR3 loop reads CASSMGLGPAPEADTQYF. The CDR3 DNA is TGTGCCAGCAGTATGGGTTTGGGCCCGGCCCCCGAGGCAGATACGCAGTATTTT.